The TCR beta chain under discussion was sequenced for a study of blood T cell repertoires in COVID-19. V was clipped by 1 base and J by 5 bases, with 20 bases between them. CDR3 size: 17 residues. Germline CDR1 is MDHEN and CDR2 is SYDVKM. In the authors' methods: Amplifying reference gene primers gave estimates of nucleated cell counts. Generated by immunoSEQ multiplex PCR, the TCRdb table keeps only in-frame clones and is missing some. From that table come the V and J calls and clone size; the DNA was used to work out D and trimming. The sample yields 90,000 or so clones, roughly 80% seen once. The source of this sequence is a man older than 75 with active or convalescent COVID-19. The chain recombines TRBV28 with TRBJ2-5; possibly TRBD2 for D (7 bases). The sequencing sample was made of peripheral blood. CDR3 sequence (DNA): TGTGCCAGCAGTTTATCGGGGGGCCGGGGTATATGGGAGACCCAGTACTTC. This translates into CASSLSGGRGIWETQYF.